Listed below are T cell receptor beta chains from one sample, sequenced in a study of OX40 agonist ivuxolimab in advanced cancers. Clones were read by immunoSEQ multiplex PCR, and TCRdb kept only the in-frame ones, dropping some. The sample comprises tens of thousands of clones, around 81% of which are singletons, and 3.5% to 4% rests with the top ten. The sequencing here drew on CD4+ or CD8+ T cells sorted from blood, taken in a trial of the OX40 agonist ivuxolimab. All receptors come from an adult with an advanced solid tumor such as melanoma, head and neck, liver or kidney cancer. Each CDR3 is given with its conserved first and last residue. The D gene is left open where the match is weak. Size is omitted from some rows. Given values are once, few, many or a class for expanded clones.

size	D	J	V	DNA	CDR3
NA	NA	TRBJ1-2	TRBV7-9	TGTGCCAGCAGCCCCAGCGGAGGTGGCTACACCTTC	CASSPSGGGYTF
NA	TRBD1	TRBJ1-4	TRBV9	TGTGCCAGCAGCGTAGGACAGGGGGCATTGGATGAAAAACTGTTTTTT	CASSVGQGALDEKLFF
NA	TRBD2	TRBJ2-5	TRBV6-5	TGTGCCAGCAGGCTAGCGGGAGGAGAGACCCAGTACTTC	CASRLAGGETQYF
NA	NA	TRBJ2-7	TRBV28	TGTGCCAGCAGCTCCCCTGAGAACAGGGACGGCCGGGAGCAGTACTTC	CASSSPENRDGREQYF
once	NA	TRBJ1-5	TRBV27	TGTGCCAGCAGTTCCGGGTTTATTCCCCGTCAGCCCCAGCATTTT	CASSSGFIPRQPQHF
NA	TRBD2	TRBJ2-3	TRBV7-2	TGTGCCAGCAGCGCGATTGGCCCTACTAGCGGTGACACAGATACGCAGTATTTT	CASSAIGPTSGDTDTQYF
NA	NA	TRBJ2-2	TRBV5-1	TGCGCCAGCAGCTTCAGGGCGAACACCGGGGAGCTGTTTTTT	CASSFRANTGELFF
NA	NA	TRBJ2-7	TRBV10-3	TGTGCCATCAGTGAGTCGGTTGGGGGTTACGAGCAGTACTTC	CAISESVGGYEQYF
NA	NA	TRBJ2-7	TRBV28	TGTGCCAGCAGTTTAGTGCAGCCCTACGAGCAGTACTTC	CASSLVQPYEQYF
NA	NA	TRBJ1-6	TRBV7-9	TGTGCCAGCACCCTTACGGATCTATCACCCCTCCACTTT	CASTLTDLSPLHF
NA	NA	TRBJ1-4	TRBV4-1	TGCGCCAGCAAATCTCCGGGAACGACTAATGAAAAACTGTTTTTT	CASKSPGTTNEKLFF
NA	NA	TRBJ1-1	TRBV6-1	TGTGCCAGCAGTGGGGGTAGGGAAGAAGCTTTCTTT	CASSGGREEAFF
NA	NA	TRBJ2-2	TRBV5-1	TGCGCCAGCAGCCCCCTAGCCAACACCGGGGAGCTGTTTTTT	CASSPLANTGELFF
NA	NA	TRBJ2-1	TRBV7-2	TGTGCCAGCAGCTTCGGCCGTGGGAATGAGCAGTTCTTC	CASSFGRGNEQFF
NA	TRBD2	TRBJ2-3	TRBV18	TGTGCCAGCTCACCATCTCTCTGCGGGAGCGCTACAGATACGCAGTATTTT	CASSPSLCGSATDTQYF
NA	TRBD2	TRBJ2-7	TRBV28	TGTGCCAGCAGTTCTCCCGGACTAGCGGGAGGTTACGAGCAGTACTTC	CASSSPGLAGGYEQYF
few	NA	TRBJ2-7	TRBV7-9	TGTGCCAGCAGCTTAGGCAGGGGAGGCGAGCAGTACTTC	CASSLGRGGEQYF
few	TRBD2	TRBJ2-3	TRBV7-9	TGTGCCAGCAGCCCCGGACTAGCATGGGGGGCCACAGATACGCAGTATTTT	CASSPGLAWGATDTQYF
many	TRBD2	TRBJ2-7	TRBV7-6	TGTGCCAGCAGCCCGACTAGCGGGAGTGACGAGCAGTACTTC	CASSPTSGSDEQYF
NA	NA	TRBJ1-6	TRBV6-5	TGTGCCAGCAGTTCAGGACAGAATAATTCACCCCTCCACTTT	CASSSGQNNSPLHF
NA	NA	TRBJ1-1	TRBV27	TGTGCCACACAACCAGTGAACACTGAAGCTTTCTTT	CATQPVNTEAFF
NA	NA	TRBJ2-7	TRBV5-5	TGTGCCAGCAGCTTGGTGGGGTTCTACGAGCAGTACTTC	CASSLVGFYEQYF
NA	TRBD2	TRBJ2-2	TRBV9	TGTGCCAGCAGCTTACCGAGCGGGAGACCTACCGGGGAGCTGTTTTTT	CASSLPSGRPTGELFF
NA	TRBD1	TRBJ2-2	TRBV5-1	TGCGCCAGCAGACTGACCGGGACAGGGGTCGCCGGGGAGCTGTTTTTT	CASRLTGTGVAGELFF
NA	TRBD2	TRBJ2-7	TRBV5-6	TGTGCCAGCAGCTTGGAACTAGCGGGAGACTCCTACGAGCAGTACTTC	CASSLELAGDSYEQYF
NA	NA	TRBJ2-7	TRBV18	TGTGCCAGCTCACCCCCCCCACCCCCGGACGAGCAGTACTTC	CASSPPPPPDEQYF
NA	NA	TRBJ2-5	TRBV7-9	TGTGCCAGCAGCTCAGGACCGAAGGGAGAGACCCAGTACTTC	CASSSGPKGETQYF
NA	TRBD2	TRBJ2-3	TRBV7-6	TGTGCCAGCAGCTTAGCAATAGCGGGCTGGGGCACAGATACGCAGTATTTT	CASSLAIAGWGTDTQYF
NA	NA	TRBJ1-5	TRBV6-4	TGTGCCAGCAGTGACCGAAATCAGCCCCAGCATTTT	CASSDRNQPQHF
few	NA	TRBJ2-7	TRBV7-9	TGTGCCAGCAGCTTAGATTTGACAGTCGACTCCTACGAGCAGTACTTC	CASSLDLTVDSYEQYF
NA	TRBD1	TRBJ1-1	TRBV5-1	TGCGCCAGCAGCACCCGGGACAGGGGACCGTTTAACACTGAAGCTTTCTTT	CASSTRDRGPFNTEAFF
NA	NA	TRBJ2-4	TRBV19	TGTGCCAGTAGTAGTAGTATTGCCAAAAACATTCAGTACTTC	CASSSSIAKNIQYF
NA	NA	TRBJ1-4	TRBV28	TGTGCCAGCAACGAAAGAGCCCCCGCAACTAATGAAAAACTGTTTTTT	CASNERAPATNEKLFF